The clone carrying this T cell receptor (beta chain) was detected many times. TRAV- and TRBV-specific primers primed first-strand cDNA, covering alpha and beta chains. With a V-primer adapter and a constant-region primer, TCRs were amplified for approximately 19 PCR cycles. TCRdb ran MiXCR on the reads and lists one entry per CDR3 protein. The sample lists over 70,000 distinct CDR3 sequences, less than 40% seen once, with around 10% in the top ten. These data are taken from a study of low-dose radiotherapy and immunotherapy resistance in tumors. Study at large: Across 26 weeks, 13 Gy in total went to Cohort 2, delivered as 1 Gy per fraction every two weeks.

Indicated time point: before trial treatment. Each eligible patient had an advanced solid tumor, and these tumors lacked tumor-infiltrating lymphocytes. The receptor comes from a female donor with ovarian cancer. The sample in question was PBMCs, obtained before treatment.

CDR3 nucleotides: TGTGCCAGCAGTGTACGTAGGGGTAGGGCGTACGAGCAGTACTTC. Its protein product is CASSVRRGRAYEQYF. This chain links TRBV2 with TRBJ2-7, with D possibly TRBD1 on 5 matching bases. The germline V gene encodes CDR1 SNHLY and CDR2 FYNNEI. Trimming cost V 4 bases and J 4 bases, with 17 bases left between them. This CDR3 is built from 15 residues.